Listed here are 16 T cell receptor beta chains from one sample, sequenced in a study of cytomegalovirus exposure and HLA in healthy donors. PCR primers comprised 60 Vbeta and 13 Jbeta primers. Sequencing was performed with immunoSEQ multiplex PCR; in TCRdb, only in-frame clones are kept and a portion is missing. The sample has around 120,000 clones; 70% to 85% are singletons. Source material: PBMCs. Source of these receptors: a woman aged 45-65 years in good health and CMV-seropositive.

The rearrangement uses TRBV7-2 and TRBJ2-3; 10 nucleotides align to TRBD2. Germline V gene data show CDR1 as SGHTA and CDR2 as FQGNSA. The V and J ends lost 3 bases and 4 bases, in that order; junction bases with no gene match: 10. The CDR3 consists of 17 residues. CDR3 nucleotide sequence: TGTGCCAGCAGCTTTAGTACCCTCCTAGCGGGAGCAGATACGCAGTATTTT. Amino acids: CASSFSTLLAGADTQYF.

A few counts support this clone. The chain uses TRBV30 and TRBJ2-7; D not certain. Germline V lookup: CDR1 GTSNPN, CDR2 SVGIG (reference sequence). CDR3 length: 12 residues. The V end lost 0 bases, the J end lost 2 bases, and 5 bases lay between the germline ends. This CDR3 reads CAWSVSAYEQYF. CDR3 in DNA: TGTGCCTGGAGTGTATCGGCCTACGAGCAGTACTTC.

V gene TRBV25-1 combines with J gene TRBJ1-2; D is perhaps TRBD1 (5 bases). Germline lookup yields CDR1 MGHDK and CDR2 SYGVNS. Trimming took 3 bases from V and 5 from J, leaving 13 bases between them. There are 14 residues in the CDR3. CDR3 in amino acids: CASSEEIQGYGYTF. CDR3 nucleotides: TGTGCCAGCAGTGAGGAAATCCAGGGTTATGGCTACACCTTC.

This rearrangement joins TRBV7-2 to TRBJ2-7; D might be TRBD2 (6 bases). The length of the CDR3 is 16 residues. With 5 bases removed from V and 4 bases from J, the gap between germline ends came to 21 bases. Germline-derived CDR1 and CDR2 are SGHTA and FQGNSA. The DNA for the CDR3 is TGTGCCAGCAGCCCCAGTCCCGGGACTCAAGGGTACGAGCAGTACTTC. Its protein is CASSPSPGTQGYEQYF. The entire variable domain, with the rest obtained from reference TRBV7-2 and TRBJ2-7, is as follows: GAGVSQSPSNKVTEKGKDVELRCDPISGHTALYWYRQSLGQGLEFLIYFQGNSAPDKSGLPSDRFSAERTGGSVSTLTIQRTQQEDSAVYLCASSPSPGTQGYEQYFGPGTRLTVT.

This clone was seen a few times. The chain uses TRBV10-2 and TRBJ1-5; D uncertain. Germline CDR1 reads WSHSY; CDR2 reads SAAADI. This CDR3 has 14 residues. The ends were cut back, 6 bases at V and 0 bases at J, with 9 bases in the middle. The CDR3 nucleotides read TGCGCCAGCAGGTTAGATGTTAGCAATCAGCCCCAGCATTTT. Protein sequence: CASRLDVSNQPQHF.

J is TRBJ1-5 and V is TRBV15; no firm D call. CDR3 length: 15 amino acids. The ends were cut back, 3 bases at V and 4 bases at J, with 13 bases in the middle. The germline V gene encodes CDR1 LNHNV and CDR2 YYDKDF (reference sequence). CDR3 nucleotides: TGTGCCACCAGCAGGCAACTAGGACCAAATCAGCCCCAGCATTTT. Its translation: CATSRQLGPNQPQHF.

The chain employs TRBV12-5 and TRBJ2-1, with TRBD2 matching 10 bases. Germline V gene lookup returns CDR1 LGHNT and CDR2 FRNRAP. The V and J ends lost 6 bases and 2 bases, in that order; junction bases with no gene match: 4. There are 15 residues in the CDR3. DNA for the CDR3: TGTGCTAGTGGAAAAGGGACTAGCGCCTACAATGAGCAGTTCTTC. Protein: CASGKGTSAYNEQFF.

This clone turned up a few times. The chain has TRBV5-4 and TRBJ1-6, with D uncertain. The germline V gene has CDR1 SGHNT and CDR2 YYREEE (reference sequence). Trimming shortened V by 5 bases and J by 2 bases, and 23 bases separated the two germline ends. CDR3 length: 19 amino acids. The CDR3 region has the DNA TGTGCCAGCAGTCCGGGCCGCAGCAGCGGGTCTCCCTATAATTCACCCCTCCACTTT. Translation gives CASSPGRSSGSPYNSPLHF.

This clone has a handful of counts. J is TRBJ2-7 and V is TRBV28; perhaps TRBD1 as D (5 bases). Trimming removed 3 bases from V and 3 bases from J, with 15 bases in between. In germline, CDR1 is MDHEN, CDR2 SYDVKM. The CDR3 extends over 15 amino acids. The chain's CDR3 is CASSFQGWASYEQYF. For the CDR3, the DNA is TGTGCCAGCAGTTTCCAGGGTTGGGCAAGCTACGAGCAGTACTTC.

V usage is TRBV29-1 and J usage is TRBJ1-1; unclear D gene. V lost 7 bases to trimming and J lost 2 bases, with 11 bases between them. Germline CDR1 and CDR2: SQVTM and ANQGSEA. CDR3 length: 12 residues. The CDR3 here is CSGLTDNTEAFF. For the CDR3, the DNA is TGCAGCGGCCTGACTGATAACACTGAAGCTTTCTTT.

The chain combines TRBV30 with TRBJ2-1; D is ambiguous. The ends were cut back, 3 bases at V and 3 bases at J, with 9 bases in the middle. This CDR3 comprises 13 residues. Germline lookup yields CDR1 GTSNPN and CDR2 SVGIG (reference sequence). CDR3 coding DNA: TGTGCCTGGAGGGTGGCGGTCTACAATGAGCAGTTCTTC. Protein product: CAWRVAVYNEQFF.

CDR3 region: CASRVDGDNEQFF. CDR3 bases: TGTGCCAGTAGGGTCGATGGAGACAATGAGCAGTTCTTC. The chain has TRBV19 and TRBJ2-1; no definite D call. CDR1 and CDR2 from the germline V gene are LNHDA and SQIVND (reference sequence). CDR3 length: 13 amino acids. Trimming took off 6 bases at V and 5 bases at J, with 11 bases between the two ends. Full variable domain (rest looked up from reference TRBV19 and TRBJ2-1): DGGITQSPKYLFRKEGQNVTLSCEQNLNHDAMYWYRQDPGQGLRLIYYSQIVNDFQKGDIAEGYSVSREKKESFPLTVTSAQKNPTAFYLCASRVDGDNEQFFGPGTRLTVL.

V usage is TRBV19 and J usage is TRBJ1-5; D gene ambiguous. Trimming removed 3 bases at V and 4 bases at J, with 16 bases between. The germline V gene encodes CDR1 LNHDA and CDR2 SQIVND (reference sequence). The CDR3 loop spans 16 amino acids. CDR3 coding DNA: TGTGCCAGTAGTATTGTCTTTGGCAGTAAAAATCAGCCCCAGCATTTT. Translated: CASSIVFGSKNQPQHF. Complete variable domain (other parts from reference TRBV19 and TRBJ1-5): DGGITQSPKYLFRKEGQNVTLSCEQNLNHDAMYWYRQDPGQGLRLIYYSQIVNDFQKGDIAEGYSVSREKKESFPLTVTSAQKNPTAFYLCASSIVFGSKNQPQHFGDGTRLSIL.

The rearrangement links TRBV9 to TRBJ2-7; D may be TRBD2 (6 bases). V was pared by 1 base and J by 4 bases, with 15 bases between. The CDR3 has 15 amino acids. Looked up from germline, CDR1 is SGDLS and CDR2 is YYNGEE. CDR3 DNA sequence: TGTGCCAGCAGCGTAAGGGCGGAGGGCCAATACGAGCAGTACTTC. Encoded protein: CASSVRAEGQYEQYF.

The V and J genes are TRBV4-1 and TRBJ2-2; D is unresolved. The CDR3 is made up of 15 amino acids. The ends were cut back, 0 bases at V and 0 bases at J, with 5 bases in the middle. Germline lookup yields CDR1 MGHRA and CDR2 YSYEKL. CDR3 residues: CASSQEGANTGELFF. In nucleotides, the CDR3 is TGCGCCAGCAGCCAAGAAGGAGCGAACACCGGGGAGCTGTTTTTT.

Only a few counts were recorded for this clone. The rearrangement uses TRBV2 and TRBJ1-3, with unresolved D. CDR3 length: 14 residues. CDR1 and CDR2 (germline): SNHLY, FYNNEI. Trimming pared 2 bases from V and 4 bases from J, leaving 9 bases between. In DNA, the CDR3 is TGTGCCAGCAGTGAAAACAGACCGGGAAACACCATATATTTT. It encodes CASSENRPGNTIYF.